This paragraph covers one TCR beta chain sequence. This clonotype was counted at least ten times. Its binding antigen is unknown. Within one base of it there is no much larger clone, and no base qualities were kept. Lymph node samples were obtained from the axillary draining lymph nodes of breast cancer patients. This entry is derived from a study of breast tumors, draining lymph nodes, adjacent tissues (dated by TCRdb to about 2016). Study-wide context: Breast cancer patients provided tumor, adjacent nontumor tissue and axillary lymph nodes, and the study compared the TCR beta repertoires across these three sources. In human breast cancer, the study set out to evaluate how tumor, surrounding tissue and draining lymph node repertoires relate to one another and whether T cells may move between these sites.

Data came from an Illumina HiSeq 2000. Multiplex PCR amplification was used to generate the TCR beta chain libraries. The amplified TCR beta chain products were analyzed by high-throughput sequencing. TCRdb applied fastp at Q25 and MiXCR to the public reads, then kept only in-frame beta chains. Every CDR3 protein is listed once, alongside the most common genes and DNA of its rows. Here the sample has 120,000 to 150,000 distinct CDR3 sequences; less than 35% occur a single time. The top ten hold about 2.5% of the sample. The CDR3 spans 16 residues, from the cysteine through the phenylalanine. Only CDR3 DNA is held: 48 bases, read in frame from base 1. The germline V and J ends show losses of 7 bases and 6 bases respectively, and no gene match explains 18 bases of the junction. CDR1 and CDR2 (MNHNS, SASEGT) derive from the germline V gene. Broad study findings and their caveats: In luminal-like breast cancer, tumor and nontumor tissue repertoires resembled each other significantly more than in basal-like breast cancer. The conclusion that tumor T cells originate in lymph nodes was presented as consistent with a hypothesis rather than as directly demonstrated. Tumor T-cell repertoires showed less diversity than lymph node repertoires and more diversity than nontumor tissue repertoires, and tumor T-cell repertoires showed preferential V and J gene usage. A scenario in which most tumor T cells derive from the lymph node and then expand within tumor tissue was judged to be consistent with the data.

The clonotype was recovered from a female donor with breast cancer. Some clones in this sample may be carry-over from other donors' samples. The sequence is built from TRBV6-1 and TRBJ2-7, and TRBD2 aligns with 7 junction nucleotides. Sequences were obtained from axillary lymph node tissue. The nucleotide sequence is TGTGCCAGCATTGGAATAAACAGGCCCTCGGGGGGCGAGCAGTACTTC. Its protein is CASIGINRPSGGEQYF.